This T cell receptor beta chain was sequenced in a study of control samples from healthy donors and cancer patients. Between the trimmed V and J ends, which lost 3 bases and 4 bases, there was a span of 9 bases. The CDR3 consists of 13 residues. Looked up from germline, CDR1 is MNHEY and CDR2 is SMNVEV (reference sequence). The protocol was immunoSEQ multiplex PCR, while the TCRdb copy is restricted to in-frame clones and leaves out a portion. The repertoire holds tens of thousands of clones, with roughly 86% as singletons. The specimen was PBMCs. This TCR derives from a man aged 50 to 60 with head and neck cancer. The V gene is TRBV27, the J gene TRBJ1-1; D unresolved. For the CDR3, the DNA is TGTGCCAGCAGTTTGTATTGGGGCACTGAAGCTTTCTTT. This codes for CASSLYWGTEAFF.